This T cell receptor (beta chain) derives from a study of T cells after yellow fever vaccination. Using its own MiXCR run on the 5' RACE reads, TCRdb lists one record per CDR3 protein. This repertoire shows about 400,000 distinct CDR3 sequences, around 6.4% found once; its top ten account for 15%. This clonotype was observed at least ten times. As yet, its antigen is unknown. Broader study findings: From the bulk population, abundant clonotypes could contaminate and appear within FACS-sorted repertoires.

V lost 1 base and J lost 7, with 16 bases in between. The CDR3 covers 15 residues. Germline V CDR1 and CDR2: LGHNA, YSLEER. The sequence derives from a man between 25 and 39 years old who received the YFV17D yellow fever vaccine. The chain joins TRBV4-3 to TRBJ1-1, with D hard to call. The sample here was PBMCs, taken 5 days after the yellow fever booster vaccination. CDR3 DNA sequence: TGCGCCAGCAGCCAAGCCAATAGAGGAGTGGTTGAAGCTTTCTTT. Encoded protein: CASSQANRGVVEAFF.